Following are 25 T cell receptor beta chains from one sample sequenced in a study of PD-1 blockade in classical Hodgkin lymphoma. Only in-frame clones appear in the TCRdb table, and some are missing; sequencing was by immunoSEQ multiplex PCR. The sample carries some 100,000 clones, over 85% recorded once. Relapses following autologous stem cell transplantation were seen in all patients, with brentuximab vedotin exposure varying. The sequenced sample was peripheral blood mononuclear cells (PBMCs), obtained at baseline. Source of these receptors: a human donor with classical Hodgkin lymphoma.

This rearrangement joins TRBV5-6 to TRBJ2-7; D not resolved. V was clipped by 5 bases and J by 4 bases, with 10 bases between them. Germline V gives CDR1 SGHDT, CDR2 YYEEEE. CDR3 length: 12 residues. CDR3: CASSLSIYEQYF. The CDR3 DNA reads TGTGCCAGCAGTTTGAGTATATACGAGCAGTACTTC.

V usage is TRBV5-6 and J usage is TRBJ2-7, with TRBD2 as a possible D gene (7 bases). CDR3 length equals 13 residues. With 5 bases removed from V and 7 bases from J, the gap between germline ends came to 16 bases. The V gene's germline CDR1 is SGHDT and CDR2 YYEEEE. As DNA, the CDR3 is TGTGCCAGCAGTTTGCGGGGGCGCGGGGAGCAGTACTTC. Amino acids: CASSLRGRGEQYF.

The chain joins TRBV25-1 to TRBJ1-1; possibly TRBD1 for D (6 bases). This CDR3 region has 15 residues. Per germline, CDR1 MGHDK and CDR2 SYGVNS. V lost 8 bases and J 2 bases, leaving 18 bases between the germline ends. The CDR3 DNA is TGTGCCAGCCGCCCCGGACAGATCACAAACACTGAAGCTTTCTTT. It codes for CASRPGQITNTEAFF.

The chain links TRBV2 to TRBJ1-2; 8 nucleotides line up with TRBD1. The trim removed 8 bases at V and 0 bases at J, leaving 5 bases unmatched. Germline CDR1 and CDR2: SNHLY and FYNNEI. This CDR3 comprises 14 residues. CDR3 sequence reads: CASSPTGANYGYTF. As DNA, the CDR3 is TGTGCCAGCTCCCCGACAGGGGCTAACTATGGCTACACCTTC.

The chain couples TRBV9 to TRBJ2-2; possible D gene TRBD2, 5 bases. The length of the CDR3 is 13 residues. Germline V CDR1 and CDR2: SGDLS, YYNGEE. The V gene lost 3 bases and the J gene lost 8 bases, with 11 bases spanning the gap. CDR3 nucleotides: TGTGCCAGCAGCGACGGACTGAATGGGGAGCTGTTTTTT. As protein: CASSDGLNGELFF.

V usage is TRBV9 and J usage is TRBJ1-2; possibly TRBD1 for D (5 bases). The CDR3 covers 15 residues. Germline V gene data show CDR1 as SGDLS and CDR2 as YYNGEE. V dropped 0 bases and J dropped 2 bases, with 11 bases sitting between them. The CDR3 sequence is CASSVAKTVNYGYTF. CDR3 coding DNA: TGTGCCAGCAGCGTAGCCAAGACAGTCAACTATGGCTACACCTTC.

The chain combines TRBV18 with TRBJ1-2; perhaps TRBD1 as D (6 bases). The germline gives CDR1 KGHSH, CDR2 LQKENI. V lost 2 bases and J 8 bases, leaving 24 bases between the germline ends. The CDR3 is 17 residues long. CDR3 bases: TGTGCCAGCTCACCATTAGGGGGTGGCGAGGCCTGGAGGGGCTACACCTTC. This codes for CASSPLGGGEAWRGYTF.

The gene calls are TRBV27 and TRBJ2-5; 9 bases line up with TRBD1. Trimming removed 6 bases from V and 4 bases from J; junction bases left unmatched: 15. This CDR3 has 17 residues. Germline CDR1 reads MNHEY; CDR2 reads SMNVEV (reference sequence). In DNA form, the CDR3 reads TGTGCCAGCAGCCCTAAGTCCGGGACAGGGAGCCGAGAGACCCAGTACTTC. Protein product: CASSPKSGTGSRETQYF.

This sequence joins TRBV15 and TRBJ2-5, with TRBD1 identical over 11 bases. CDR1 is LNHNV, CDR2 YYDKDF, per germline (reference sequence). Losses at the gene ends were 1 base for V and 2 bases for J; bases not matched to a gene: 9. This CDR3 contains 18 residues. Here the CDR3 DNA reads TGTGCCACCAGCAGAGCTAGGGACAGGGGGTCACGGCAAGAGACCCAGTACTTC. This encodes CATSRARDRGSRQETQYF.

The rearrangement links TRBV2 to TRBJ2-3, with 10 positions matching TRBD1. This CDR3 is built from 16 residues. J lost 2 bases, V lost 3 bases, and 5 bases had no gene match. The germline CDR1 and CDR2 sequences are SNHLY and FYNNEI. CDR3 nucleotide sequence: TGTGCCAGCAGTGACCGGACAGGGGGTTACACAGATACGCAGTATTTT. This gives the protein CASSDRTGGYTDTQYF.

This CDR3 is CASSLFIGRASYEQYF. Written as DNA, the CDR3 is TGTGCCAGCAGTTTATTTATCGGGAGGGCCTCCTACGAGCAGTACTTC. This chain links TRBV28 with TRBJ2-7, with 8 positions matching TRBD2. Germline V gene lookup returns CDR1 MDHEN and CDR2 SYDVKM. The CDR3 has 16 amino acids. Germline trimming cut 1 base from V and 0 bases from J; bases unmatched to any gene: 5.

The sample holds a few counts of this clone. The genes are TRBV5-1 and TRBJ2-1; D may be TRBD1 or TRBD2 (5 bases each). Germline lookup yields CDR1 SGHRS and CDR2 YFSETQ. The CDR3 covers 18 residues. The ends were cut back, 0 bases at V and 2 bases at J, with 18 bases in the middle. CDR3 protein: CASSLVGRAHDPYNEQFF. The CDR3, as DNA: TGCGCCAGCAGCTTGGTGGGACGAGCTCACGACCCCTACAATGAGCAGTTCTTC.

V gene TRBV28 combines with J gene TRBJ2-2, with TRBD2 identical over 7 bases. The length of the CDR3 is 16 residues. V gave up 6 bases and J gave up 0 bases; unmatched junction bases: 7. Germline V gene lookup returns CDR1 MDHEN and CDR2 SYDVKM. The CDR3 spells CASSLMTSSNTGELFF. The CDR3 region has the DNA TGTGCCAGCAGCCTAATGACTAGCTCGAACACCGGGGAGCTGTTTTTT.

This clone was detected only once. This sequence joins TRBV5-4 and TRBJ1-1; D is perhaps TRBD1 (6 bases). Germline V gene lookup returns CDR1 SGHNT and CDR2 YYREEE (reference sequence). V was pared by 3 bases and J by 1 base, with 13 bases between. The CDR3 contains 15 residues. This CDR3 reads CASSSTRQANTEAFF. In DNA form, the CDR3 reads TGTGCCAGCAGCTCCACTAGACAGGCGAACACTGAAGCTTTCTTT.

J is TRBJ2-1 and V is TRBV2; TRBD2 aligns across 8 bases. This CDR3 region has 16 residues. Germline V lookup: CDR1 SNHLY, CDR2 FYNNEI. V lost 6 bases to trimming and J lost 4 bases; unmatched junction nucleotides: 11. The DNA of the CDR3 is TGTGCCAGCAGCCCGGTGGGGCTAGCGGGTTACAATGAGCAGTTCTTC. Amino acids: CASSPVGLAGYNEQFF.

The V gene is TRBV10-2, the J gene TRBJ2-7, with 10 bases aligning to TRBD1. V was clipped by 3 bases and J by 0 bases; unmatched bases: 5. There are 16 residues in the CDR3. Germline V gene data show CDR1 as WSHSY and CDR2 as SAAADI. This CDR3 reads CASSDPGQGLSYEQYF. As DNA, the CDR3 is TGCGCCAGCAGTGATCCGGGACAGGGGCTCTCCTACGAGCAGTACTTC.

The rearrangement joins TRBV7-8 to TRBJ2-3, with 9 positions matching TRBD2. The CDR3 is made up of 20 amino acids. CDR1 and CDR2 (germline): SGHVS, FQNEAQ. V shed 1 base, J shed 1 base, and the junction held 15 bases outside the gene matches. CDR3 residues: CASSLVSLAGYTRGTDTQYF. The CDR3 DNA follows: TGTGCCAGCAGCTTAGTATCCCTAGCGGGATATACCAGGGGCACAGATACGCAGTATTTT.

This clone has just one count. The V and J genes are TRBV18 and TRBJ1-2, with D perhaps matching TRBD1 (5 bases). This CDR3 is built from 14 residues. CDR1 is KGHSH, CDR2 LQKENI, per germline. V lost 0 bases and J 1 base, leaving 6 bases between the germline ends. The CDR3 loop reads CASSPPGGNYGYTF. The CDR3 coding sequence is TGTGCCAGCTCACCACCGGGGGGTAACTATGGCTACACCTTC.

The rearrangement links TRBV18 to TRBJ2-3; D uncertain. The germline CDR1 and CDR2 sequences are KGHSH and LQKENI. This CDR3 has 14 residues. V dropped 1 base and J dropped 1 base, with 6 bases sitting between them. CDR3 amino acids: CASSPLPRTDTQYF. CDR3 bases: TGTGCCAGCTCACCACTCCCCCGCACAGATACGCAGTATTTT.

The chain has TRBV5-1 and TRBJ1-2, with D perhaps TRBD1 (6 bases). V was shortened by 4 bases and J by 5 bases, with 18 bases between the two germline ends. The CDR3 has 15 residues. CDR1 is SGHRS and CDR2 is YFSETQ in the germline V gene. The CDR3 coding sequence is TGCGCCAGCAGCCCCTTGGGGGGCTTCAAGTATGGCTACACCTTC. Encoded protein: CASSPLGGFKYGYTF.

The chain links TRBV27 to TRBJ2-1; 8 bases match TRBD2. Germline trimming cut 2 bases from V and 9 bases from J; bases unmatched to any gene: 9. The germline V gene encodes CDR1 MNHEY and CDR2 SMNVEV (reference sequence). This CDR3 region has 15 residues. The CDR3 region is CASSLGAGGLGEQFF. CDR3 bases: TGTGCCAGCAGTTTAGGGGCGGGAGGTCTGGGTGAGCAGTTCTTC.

This chain joins TRBV28 and TRBJ1-1; D remains unclear. Germline V CDR1 and CDR2: MDHEN, SYDVKM. V lost 8 bases and J lost 3, with 19 bases in between. This CDR3 region has 15 residues. The CDR3 DNA reads TGTGCCAGCTATCTTCAAGGCCTACCGTACACTGAAGCTTTCTTT. Translating gives CASYLQGLPYTEAFF.

V and J are TRBV6-6 and TRBJ1-5; 9 nucleotides align to TRBD1. The CDR3 totals 16 residues. Germline loops: CDR1 MNHNY, CDR2 SVGAGI (reference sequence). V shed 7 bases, J shed 2 bases, and the junction held 9 bases outside the gene matches. DNA of the CDR3: TGTGCCAGCACCACCGGGACAGGGTTTCGCAATCAGCCCCAGCATTTT. Translated, it gives CASTTGTGFRNQPQHF.

The rearrangement joins TRBV10-2 to TRBJ2-1, with 11 positions matching TRBD2. V lost 3 bases, J lost 9 bases, and 10 bases stayed unmatched. The germline CDR1 and CDR2 sequences are WSHSY and SAAADI. The CDR3 spans 16 residues. CDR3: CASSDQSRLAGGEQFF. The CDR3 nucleotides are TGCGCCAGCAGTGACCAGTCGCGCCTAGCGGGAGGTGAGCAGTTCTTC.

The V call is TRBV27, the J call TRBJ2-5; D might be TRBD2 (5 bases). Trimming stripped 6 bases from V and 7 bases from J, with 9 bases between. The germline CDR1 and CDR2 sequences are MNHEY and SMNVEV (reference sequence). The CDR3 has 11 amino acids. The CDR3 DNA is TGTGCCAGCAGCGTACGGGGGACCCAGTACTTC. Amino acids: CASSVRGTQYF.